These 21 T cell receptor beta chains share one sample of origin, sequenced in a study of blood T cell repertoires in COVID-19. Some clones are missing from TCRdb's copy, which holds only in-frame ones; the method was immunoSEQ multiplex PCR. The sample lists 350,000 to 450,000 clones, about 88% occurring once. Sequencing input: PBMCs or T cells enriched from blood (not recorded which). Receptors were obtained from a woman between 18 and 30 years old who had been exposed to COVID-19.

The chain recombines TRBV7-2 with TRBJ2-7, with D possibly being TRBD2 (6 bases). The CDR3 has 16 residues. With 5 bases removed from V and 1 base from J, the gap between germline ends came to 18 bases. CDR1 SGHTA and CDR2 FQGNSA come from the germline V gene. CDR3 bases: TGTGCCAGCAGCCCAGAAAACCGCGGGGTTTCCTACGAGCAGTACTTC. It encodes CASSPENRGVSYEQYF.

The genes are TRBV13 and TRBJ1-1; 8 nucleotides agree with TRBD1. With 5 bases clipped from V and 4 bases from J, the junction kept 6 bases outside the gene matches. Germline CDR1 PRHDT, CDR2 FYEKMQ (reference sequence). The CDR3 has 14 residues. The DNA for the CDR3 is TGTGCCAGCAGCATTCGGACAGGGAGCACTGAAGCTTTCTTT. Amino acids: CASSIRTGSTEAFF.

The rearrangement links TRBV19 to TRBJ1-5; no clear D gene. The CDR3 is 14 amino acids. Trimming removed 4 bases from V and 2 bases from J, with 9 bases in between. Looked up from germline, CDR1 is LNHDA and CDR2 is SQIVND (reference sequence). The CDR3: CASSNFGGNQPQHF. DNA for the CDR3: TGTGCCAGTAGTAACTTCGGGGGCAATCAGCCCCAGCATTTT.

CDR3 bases: TGTGCCAGCAGTTTATTAGGGGACAGGGGGAACTATGGCTACACCTTC. Translated, it gives CASSLLGDRGNYGYTF. The J gene is TRBJ1-2, the V gene TRBV27, with 11 positions matching TRBD1. V lost 1 base to trimming and J lost 2 bases; unmatched junction nucleotides: 3. Looked up from germline, CDR1 is MNHEY and CDR2 is SMNVEV (reference sequence). This CDR3 spans 16 amino acids.

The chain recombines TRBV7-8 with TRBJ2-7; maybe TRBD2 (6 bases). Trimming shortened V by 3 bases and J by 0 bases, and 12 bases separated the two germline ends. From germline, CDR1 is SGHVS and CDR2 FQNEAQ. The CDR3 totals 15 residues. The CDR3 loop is CASSLGVSGSYEQYF. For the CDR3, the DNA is TGTGCCAGCAGCTTGGGAGTTAGCGGCTCCTACGAGCAGTACTTC.

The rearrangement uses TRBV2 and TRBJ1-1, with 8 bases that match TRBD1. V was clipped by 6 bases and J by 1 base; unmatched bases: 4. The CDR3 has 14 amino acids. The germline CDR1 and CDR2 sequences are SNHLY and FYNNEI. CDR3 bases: TGTGCCAGCAGGCAGGGGGCAGAGAACACTGAAGCTTTCTTT. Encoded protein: CASRQGAENTEAFF.

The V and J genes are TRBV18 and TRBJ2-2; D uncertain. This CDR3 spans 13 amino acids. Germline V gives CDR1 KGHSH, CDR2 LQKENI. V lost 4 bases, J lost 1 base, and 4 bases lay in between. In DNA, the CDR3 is TGTGCCAGCTCACTACAGAACACCGGGGAGCTGTTTTTT. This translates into CASSLQNTGELFF.

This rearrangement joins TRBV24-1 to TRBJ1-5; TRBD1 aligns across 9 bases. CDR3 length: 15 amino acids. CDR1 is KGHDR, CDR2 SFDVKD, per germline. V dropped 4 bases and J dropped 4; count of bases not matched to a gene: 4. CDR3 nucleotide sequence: TGTGCCACCAGTGAGGGGACAGGGTGGAATCAGCCCCAGCATTTT. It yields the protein CATSEGTGWNQPQHF.

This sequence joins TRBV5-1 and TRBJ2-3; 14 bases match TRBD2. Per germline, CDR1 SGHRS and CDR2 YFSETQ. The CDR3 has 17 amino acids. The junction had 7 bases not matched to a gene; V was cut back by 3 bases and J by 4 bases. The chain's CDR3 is CASSSEQGLAGADTQYF. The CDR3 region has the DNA TGCGCCAGCAGCTCCGAACAGGGACTAGCGGGGGCAGATACGCAGTATTTT.

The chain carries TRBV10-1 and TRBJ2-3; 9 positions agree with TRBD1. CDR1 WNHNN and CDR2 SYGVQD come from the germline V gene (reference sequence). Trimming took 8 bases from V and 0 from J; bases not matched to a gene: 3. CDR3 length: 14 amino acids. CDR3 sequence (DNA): TGCGCCAGCGGACAGGGGACTAGCACAGATACGCAGTATTTT. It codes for CASGQGTSTDTQYF.

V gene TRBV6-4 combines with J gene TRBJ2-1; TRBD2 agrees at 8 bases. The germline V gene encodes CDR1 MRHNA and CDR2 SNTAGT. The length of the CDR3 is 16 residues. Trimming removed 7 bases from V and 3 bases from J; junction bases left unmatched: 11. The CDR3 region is CASKAFLAGIYNEQFF. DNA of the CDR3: TGTGCCAGCAAAGCTTTCCTAGCGGGCATCTACAATGAGCAGTTCTTC.

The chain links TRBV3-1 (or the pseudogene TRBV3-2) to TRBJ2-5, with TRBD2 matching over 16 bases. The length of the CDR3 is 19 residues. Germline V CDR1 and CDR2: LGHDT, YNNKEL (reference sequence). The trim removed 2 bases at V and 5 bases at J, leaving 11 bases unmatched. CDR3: CASSQSTGTSGREGETQYF. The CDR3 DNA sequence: TGTGCCAGCAGCCAATCAACCGGGACTAGCGGGAGGGAGGGGGAGACCCAGTACTTC.

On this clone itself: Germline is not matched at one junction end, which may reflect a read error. CDR3 DNA sequence: TGTGCCAGCAGTTTAGGTGACGGCGGAGGGGACTTC. Encoded protein: CASSLGDGGGDF. The chain is built from TRBV28 and TRBJ1-2; D is perhaps TRBD1 (5 bases). Germline assignment: CDR1 MDHEN and CDR2 SYDVKM. The CDR3 has 12 residues.

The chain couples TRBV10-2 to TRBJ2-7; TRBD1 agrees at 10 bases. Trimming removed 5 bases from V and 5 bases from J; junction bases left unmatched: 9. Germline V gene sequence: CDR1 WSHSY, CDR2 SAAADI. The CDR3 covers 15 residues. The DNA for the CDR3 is TGCGCCAGCAGTTCCGGGACAGGGGTAACAAACGAGCAGTACTTC. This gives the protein CASSSGTGVTNEQYF.

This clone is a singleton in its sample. The CDR3 nucleotides read TGTGCCAGCAGTTTACGGAGGACCAATGAGCAGTTCTTC. It codes for CASSLRRTNEQFF. The chain recombines TRBV12-3 or TRBV12-4 with TRBJ2-1; TRBD2 is a possible D gene (5 bases). The CDR3 sequence is 13 residues long. The germline V and J ends were trimmed by 2 bases and 6 bases, with 8 bases remaining between them.

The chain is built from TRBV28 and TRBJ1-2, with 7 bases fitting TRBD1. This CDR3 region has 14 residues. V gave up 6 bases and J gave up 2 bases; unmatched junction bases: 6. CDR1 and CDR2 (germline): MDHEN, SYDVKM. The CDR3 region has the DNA TGTGCCAGCAGGTTACTGACAGGGAACTATGGCTACACCTTC. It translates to CASRLLTGNYGYTF.

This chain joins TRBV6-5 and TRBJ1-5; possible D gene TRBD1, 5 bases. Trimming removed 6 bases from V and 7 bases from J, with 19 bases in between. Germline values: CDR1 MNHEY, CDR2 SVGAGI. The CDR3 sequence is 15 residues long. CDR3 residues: CASSSTGGIWQPQHF. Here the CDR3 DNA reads TGTGCCAGCAGCTCAACTGGGGGGATTTGGCAGCCCCAGCATTTT.

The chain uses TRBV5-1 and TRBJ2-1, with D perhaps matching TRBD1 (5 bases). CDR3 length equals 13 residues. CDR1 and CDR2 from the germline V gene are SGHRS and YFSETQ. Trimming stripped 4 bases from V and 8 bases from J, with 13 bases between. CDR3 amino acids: CASSPDISYEQFF. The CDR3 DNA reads TGCGCCAGCAGCCCGGACATTAGCTATGAGCAGTTCTTC.

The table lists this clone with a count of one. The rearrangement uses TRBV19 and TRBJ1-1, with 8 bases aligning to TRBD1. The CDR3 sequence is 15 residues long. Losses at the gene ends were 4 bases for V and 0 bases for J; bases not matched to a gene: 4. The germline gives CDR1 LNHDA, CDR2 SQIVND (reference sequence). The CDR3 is CASSTRQGMNTEAFF. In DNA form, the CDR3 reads TGTGCCAGTAGTACACGACAGGGGATGAACACTGAAGCTTTCTTT.

The CDR3 DNA reads TGTGCCAGCAGTCCCTTTACAGGACGGCGTAAGGGCAATCAGCCCCAGCATTTT. Translation gives CASSPFTGRRKGNQPQHF. This chain connects TRBV28 to TRBJ1-5, with D possibly being TRBD1 (5 bases). The CDR3 sequence is 18 residues long. The germline V gene has CDR1 MDHEN and CDR2 SYDVKM. The germline V and J ends were trimmed by 5 bases and 2 bases, with 22 bases remaining between them.

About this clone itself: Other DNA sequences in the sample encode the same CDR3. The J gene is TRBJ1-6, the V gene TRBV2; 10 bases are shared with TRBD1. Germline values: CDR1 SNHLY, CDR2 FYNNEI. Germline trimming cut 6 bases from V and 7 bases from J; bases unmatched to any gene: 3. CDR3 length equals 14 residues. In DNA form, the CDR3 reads TGTGCCAGCAGGAGGGACAGGGGCAATTCACCCCTCCACTTT. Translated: CASRRDRGNSPLHF.